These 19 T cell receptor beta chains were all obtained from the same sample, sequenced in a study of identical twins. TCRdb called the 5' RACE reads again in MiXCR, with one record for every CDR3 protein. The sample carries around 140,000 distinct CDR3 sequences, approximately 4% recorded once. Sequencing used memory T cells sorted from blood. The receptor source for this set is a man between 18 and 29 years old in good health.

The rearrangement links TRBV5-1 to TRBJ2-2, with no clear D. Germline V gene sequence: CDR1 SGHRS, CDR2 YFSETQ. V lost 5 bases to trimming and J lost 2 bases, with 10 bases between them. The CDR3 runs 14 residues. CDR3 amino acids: CASRIVPNTGELFF. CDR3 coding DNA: TGCGCCAGCAGAATCGTGCCTAACACCGGGGAGCTGTTTTTT.

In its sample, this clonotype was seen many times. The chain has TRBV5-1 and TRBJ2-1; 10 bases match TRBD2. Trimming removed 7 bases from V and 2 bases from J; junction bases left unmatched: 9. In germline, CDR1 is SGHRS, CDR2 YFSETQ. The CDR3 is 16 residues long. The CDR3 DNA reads TGCGCCAGCGGATCTAGCGGGAGAACCCCCTACAATGAGCAGTTCTTC. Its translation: CASGSSGRTPYNEQFF.

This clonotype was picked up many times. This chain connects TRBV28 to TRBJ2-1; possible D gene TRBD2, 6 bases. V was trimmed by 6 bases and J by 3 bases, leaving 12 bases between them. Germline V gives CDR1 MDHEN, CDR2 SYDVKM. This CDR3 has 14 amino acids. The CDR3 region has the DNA TGTGCCAGCAGAGGTAGCGGATACTACAATGAGCAGTTCTTC. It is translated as CASRGSGYYNEQFF.

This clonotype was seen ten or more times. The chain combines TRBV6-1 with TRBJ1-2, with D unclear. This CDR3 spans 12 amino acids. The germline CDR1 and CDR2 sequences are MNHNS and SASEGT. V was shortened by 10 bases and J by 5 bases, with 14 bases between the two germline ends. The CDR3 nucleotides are TGTGCCACTGCTGGCCCGGGTTATGGCTACACCTTC. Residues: CATAGPGYGYTF.

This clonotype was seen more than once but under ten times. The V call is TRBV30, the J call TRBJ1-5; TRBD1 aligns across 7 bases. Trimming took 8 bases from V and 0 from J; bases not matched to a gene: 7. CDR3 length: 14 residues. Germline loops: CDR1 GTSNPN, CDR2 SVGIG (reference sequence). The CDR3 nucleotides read TGTGCCCTCCGGACAGGCCTTAGCAATCAGCCCCAGCATTTT. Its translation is CALRTGLSNQPQHF.

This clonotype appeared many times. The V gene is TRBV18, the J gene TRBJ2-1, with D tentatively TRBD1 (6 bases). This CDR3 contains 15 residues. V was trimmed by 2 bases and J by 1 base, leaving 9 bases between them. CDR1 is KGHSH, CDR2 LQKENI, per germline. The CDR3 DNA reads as TGTGCCAGCTCACCAATAAGGGGGTCCTACAATGAGCAGTTCTTC. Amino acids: CASSPIRGSYNEQFF.

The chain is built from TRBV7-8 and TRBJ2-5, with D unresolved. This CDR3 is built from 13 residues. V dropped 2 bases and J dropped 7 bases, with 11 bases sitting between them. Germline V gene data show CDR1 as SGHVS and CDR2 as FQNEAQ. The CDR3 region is CASSLTEEGTQYF. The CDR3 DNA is TGTGCCAGCAGCTTAACCGAAGAAGGGACCCAGTACTTC. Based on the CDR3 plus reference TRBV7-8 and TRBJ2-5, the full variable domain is GAGVSQSPRYKVAKRGQDVALRCDPISGHVSLFWYQQALGQGPEFLTYFQNEAQLDKSGLPSDRFFAERPEGSVSTLKIQRTQQEDSAVYLCASSLTEEGTQYFGPGTRLLVL.

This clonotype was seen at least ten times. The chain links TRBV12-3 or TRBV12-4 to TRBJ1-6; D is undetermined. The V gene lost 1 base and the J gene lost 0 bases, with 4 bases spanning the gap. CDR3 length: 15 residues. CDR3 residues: CASSLGSSYNSPLHF. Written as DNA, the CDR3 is TGTGCCAGCAGTTTAGGCAGCTCCTATAATTCACCCCTCCACTTT.

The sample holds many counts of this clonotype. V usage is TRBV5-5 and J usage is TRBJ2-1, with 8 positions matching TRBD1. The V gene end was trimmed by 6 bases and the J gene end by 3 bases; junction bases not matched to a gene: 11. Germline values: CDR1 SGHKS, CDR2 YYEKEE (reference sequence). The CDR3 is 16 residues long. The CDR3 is CASTNTWTGSYNEQFF. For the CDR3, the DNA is TGTGCCAGCACCAACACCTGGACAGGGAGCTACAATGAGCAGTTCTTC.

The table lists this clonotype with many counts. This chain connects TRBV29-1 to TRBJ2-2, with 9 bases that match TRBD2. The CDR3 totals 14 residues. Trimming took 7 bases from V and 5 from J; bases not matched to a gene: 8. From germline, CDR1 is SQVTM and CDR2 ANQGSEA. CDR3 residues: CSAVSGSRTGELFF. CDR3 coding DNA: TGCAGCGCCGTTAGCGGGAGTCGGACCGGGGAGCTGTTTTTT.

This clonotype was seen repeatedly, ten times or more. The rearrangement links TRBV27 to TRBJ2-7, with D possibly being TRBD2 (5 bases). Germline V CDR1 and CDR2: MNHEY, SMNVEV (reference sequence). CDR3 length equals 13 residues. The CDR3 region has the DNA TGTGCTTACCTACTAGACGGCGAATACGAGCAGTACGTC. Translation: CAYLLDGEYEQYV.

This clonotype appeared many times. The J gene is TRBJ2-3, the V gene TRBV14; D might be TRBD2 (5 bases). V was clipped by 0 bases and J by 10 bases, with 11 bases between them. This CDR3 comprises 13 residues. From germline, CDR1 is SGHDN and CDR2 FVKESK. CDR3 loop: CASSQEGVSPQYF. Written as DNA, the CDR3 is TGTGCCAGCAGCCAAGAGGGAGTATCTCCGCAGTATTTT.

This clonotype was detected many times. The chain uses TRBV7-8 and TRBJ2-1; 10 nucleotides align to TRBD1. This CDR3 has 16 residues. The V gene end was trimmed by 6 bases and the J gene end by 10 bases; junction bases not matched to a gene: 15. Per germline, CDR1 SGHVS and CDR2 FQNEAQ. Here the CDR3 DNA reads TGTGCCAGCAGACCCCAGACAGGGGGCGTCCCCGGGGAGCAGTTCTTC. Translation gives CASRPQTGGVPGEQFF.

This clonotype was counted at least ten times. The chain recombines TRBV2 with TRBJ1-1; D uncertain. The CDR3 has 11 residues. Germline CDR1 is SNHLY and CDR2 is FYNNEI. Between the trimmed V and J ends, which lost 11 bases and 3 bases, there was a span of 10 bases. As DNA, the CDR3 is TGTGCCGCTGGACGAGACACTGAAGCTTTCTTT. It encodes CAAGRDTEAFF.

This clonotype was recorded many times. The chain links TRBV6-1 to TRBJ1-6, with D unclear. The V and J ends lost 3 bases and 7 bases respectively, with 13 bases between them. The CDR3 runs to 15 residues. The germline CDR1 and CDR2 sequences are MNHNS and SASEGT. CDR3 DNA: TGTGCCAGCAGTGATGATGACGGCTCAAATTCACCCCTCCACTTT. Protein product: CASSDDDGSNSPLHF.

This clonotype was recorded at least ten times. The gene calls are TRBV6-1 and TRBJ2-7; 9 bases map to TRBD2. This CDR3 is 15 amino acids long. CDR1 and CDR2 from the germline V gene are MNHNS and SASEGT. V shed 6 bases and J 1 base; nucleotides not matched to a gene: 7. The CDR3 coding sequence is TGTGCCAGCAGCAGGACTAGCGAGGGGTCCTACGAGCAGTACTTC. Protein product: CASSRTSEGSYEQYF.

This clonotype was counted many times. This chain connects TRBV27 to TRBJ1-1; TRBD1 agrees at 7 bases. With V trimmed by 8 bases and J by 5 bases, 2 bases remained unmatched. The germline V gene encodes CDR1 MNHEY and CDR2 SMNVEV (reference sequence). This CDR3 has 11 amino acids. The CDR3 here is CASRQGTEAFF. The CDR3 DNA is TGTGCCAGCCGACAGGGTACTGAAGCTTTCTTT.

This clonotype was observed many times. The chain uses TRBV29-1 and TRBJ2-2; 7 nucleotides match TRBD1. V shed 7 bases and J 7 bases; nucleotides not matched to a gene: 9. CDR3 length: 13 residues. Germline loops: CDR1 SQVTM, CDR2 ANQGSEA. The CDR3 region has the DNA TGCAGCGCACTGACAGGGTATGACGGGGAGCTGTTTTTT. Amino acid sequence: CSALTGYDGELFF.

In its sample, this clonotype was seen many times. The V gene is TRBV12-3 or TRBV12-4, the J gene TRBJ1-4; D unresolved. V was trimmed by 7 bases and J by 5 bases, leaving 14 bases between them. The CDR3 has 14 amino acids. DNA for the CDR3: TGTGCCAGCACCCCTCCGGGAAGCAATGAAAAACTGTTTTTT. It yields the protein CASTPPGSNEKLFF.